This T cell receptor (beta chain) stems from a study of OX40 agonist ivuxolimab in advanced cancers. Study context: Patients in the trial were receiving intravenous ivuxolimab every 2 weeks, at doses of 0.01 to 10 mg/kg. Patients in dose escalation had liver, melanoma, kidney or head and neck cancers. Prior anti-PD-1, anti-PD-L1 or anti-CTLA-4 therapy did not bar entry, and more than 35% had some.

The protocol was immunoSEQ multiplex PCR, while the TCRdb copy is restricted to in-frame clones and leaves out a portion. This sample has roughly 89,000 clones, with 86% found just once. The V end was cut by 8 bases, the J end by 2 bases, with 10 bases between. Germline V gene lookup returns CDR1 LNHDA and CDR2 SQIVND (reference sequence). CDR3 length: 13 residues. The gene calls are TRBV19 and TRBJ2-4, with D perhaps TRBD1 (6 bases). The TCR comes from an adult with an advanced solid tumor such as melanoma, head and neck, liver or kidney cancer. The sample was CD4+ or CD8+ T cells sorted from blood, taken in a trial of the OX40 agonist ivuxolimab. CDR3: CASRDTTKNIQYF. CDR3 nucleotide sequence: TGTGCCAGTCGGGACACCACCAAAAACATTCAGTACTTC.